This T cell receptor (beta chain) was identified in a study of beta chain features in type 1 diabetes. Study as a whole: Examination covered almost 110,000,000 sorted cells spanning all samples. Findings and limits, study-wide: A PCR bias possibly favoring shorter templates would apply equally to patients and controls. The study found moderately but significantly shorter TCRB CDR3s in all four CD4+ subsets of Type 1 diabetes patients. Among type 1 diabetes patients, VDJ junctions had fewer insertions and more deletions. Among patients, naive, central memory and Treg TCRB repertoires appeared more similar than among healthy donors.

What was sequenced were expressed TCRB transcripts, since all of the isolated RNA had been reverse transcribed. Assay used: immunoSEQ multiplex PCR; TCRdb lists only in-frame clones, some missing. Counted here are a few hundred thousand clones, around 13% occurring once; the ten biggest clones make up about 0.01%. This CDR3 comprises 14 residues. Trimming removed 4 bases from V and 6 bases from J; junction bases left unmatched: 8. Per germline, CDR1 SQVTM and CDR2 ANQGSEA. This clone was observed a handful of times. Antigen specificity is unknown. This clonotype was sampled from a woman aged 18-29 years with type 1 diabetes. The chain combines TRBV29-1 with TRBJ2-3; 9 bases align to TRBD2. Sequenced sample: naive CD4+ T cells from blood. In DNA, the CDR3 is TGCAGCGTTGTCGTGCGGGGGGGCTTGGATACGCAGTATTTT. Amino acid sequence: CSVVVRGGLDTQYF.